These 4 T cell receptor beta chains were all obtained from the same sample, sequenced in a study of cytotoxic CD8 clonotypes in ibrutinib-treated CLL. Clones were sequenced by immunoSEQ multiplex PCR, and TCRdb holds only the in-frame ones, with some missing. The profile shows over 65,000 clones, under 70% of them singletons. The sequenced sample was PBMCs, obtained after 12 months of ibrutinib treatment. These receptor sequences come from a human donor with chronic lymphocytic leukemia.

The genes are TRBV7-2 and TRBJ2-3; TRBD2 matches 7 bases. Germline CDR1 is SGHTA and CDR2 is FQGNSA. The CDR3 consists of 15 residues. The J segment lost 6 bases and the V segment lost 2 bases, leaving 8 bases of the junction unmatched. CDR3 bases: TGTGCCAGCAGCTTAAGAGCGGGGCCGCGGGATACGCAGTATTTT. It encodes CASSLRAGPRDTQYF.

The V call is TRBV7-9, the J call TRBJ2-7; no reliable D call. This CDR3 has 13 amino acids. The germline V gene has CDR1 SEHNR and CDR2 FQNEAQ (reference sequence). Trimming stripped 2 bases from V and 3 bases from J, with 8 bases between. The CDR3 DNA is TGTGCCAGCAGCTTAAGAGGATACTACGAGCAGTACTTC. Amino acids: CASSLRGYYEQYF. Using reference TRBV7-9 and TRBJ2-7 for the parts outside the CDR3, the full variable domain is DTGVSQNPRHKITKRGQNVTFRCDPISEHNRLYWYRQTLGQGPEFLTYFQNEAQLEKSRLLSDRFSAERPKGSFSTLEIQRTEQGDSAMYLCASSLRGYYEQYFGPGTRLTVT.

This rearrangement joins TRBV4-1 to TRBJ1-6, with no clear D. V was cut by 2 bases and J by 2 bases, with 13 bases left in between. The CDR3 loop spans 17 amino acids. The germline V gene has CDR1 MGHRA and CDR2 YSYEKL. CDR3 protein: CASSQLPSGTYNSPLHF. The CDR3, as DNA: TGCGCCAGCAGCCAATTACCCTCCGGTACCTATAATTCACCCCTCCACTTT.

This clone showed up just a few times. This chain connects TRBV5-1 to TRBJ1-3, with unresolved D. The CDR3 has 16 amino acids. Trimming removed 4 bases from V and 1 base from J, with 15 bases in between. CDR1 is SGHRS and CDR2 is YFSETQ in the germline V gene. CDR3 in DNA: TGCGCCAGCAGCGAGTTAGCGACGGGATCTGGAAACACCATATATTTT. Translating gives CASSELATGSGNTIYF.